This TCR beta chain comes out of a study of blood T cells in healthy people across ages. Germline V gene sequence: CDR1 SGHDN, CDR2 FVKESK. This CDR3 region has 11 residues. V lost 8 bases and J 8 bases, leaving 12 bases between the germline ends. Total RNA, at least 5 micrograms per sample, was extracted from PBMCs. This clonotype was observed a few times. The authors ran a second PCR of about 6 to 11 cycles using a sample-barcoded 5' primer and a J-beta primer mix. TCRdb passed the 5' RACE reads through MiXCR, listing each CDR3 protein once. The sample lists 1.8 million or so distinct CDR3 sequences, around 40% seen once, with approximately 22% in the top ten.

Sequenced sample: blood. The clonotype comes from a human donor in good health. The chain employs TRBV14 and TRBJ1-1, with D possibly TRBD1 on 5 matching bases. CDR3 in amino acids: CASLRGTEAFF. CDR3 sequence (DNA): TGTGCCAGCCTGCGGGGGACGGAAGCTTTCTTT.